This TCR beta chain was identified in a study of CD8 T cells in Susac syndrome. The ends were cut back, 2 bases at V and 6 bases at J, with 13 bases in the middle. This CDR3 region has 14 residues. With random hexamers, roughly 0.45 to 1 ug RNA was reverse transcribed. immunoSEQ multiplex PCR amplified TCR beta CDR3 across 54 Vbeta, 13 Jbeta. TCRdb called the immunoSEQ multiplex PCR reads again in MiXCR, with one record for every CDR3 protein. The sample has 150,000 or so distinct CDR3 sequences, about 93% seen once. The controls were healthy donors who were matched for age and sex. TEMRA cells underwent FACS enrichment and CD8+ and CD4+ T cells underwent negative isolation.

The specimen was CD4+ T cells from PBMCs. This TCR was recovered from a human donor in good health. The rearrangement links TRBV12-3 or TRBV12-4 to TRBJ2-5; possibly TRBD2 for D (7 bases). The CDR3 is CASSLSGGLKTQYF. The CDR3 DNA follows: TGTGCCAGCAGTTTATCGGGGGGCCTGAAGACCCAGTACTTC.